The text below deals with one T cell receptor (beta chain). Its antigen is undetermined. The data stem from a study of Ad26.COV2.S vaccination and SARS-CoV-2 variants. The study's findings and limits: Considerable breadth of spike-specific CD8+ and CD4+ T cell responses has reportedly been documented following vaccination. Measurements of TCR breadth and depth may have given underestimates of the total T cell responses. Placebo and vaccine recipients had non-spike TCR breadth that was similar.

The V gene's germline CDR1 is KGHDR and CDR2 SFDVKD. This CDR3 comprises 16 residues. Trimming at V came to 3 bases and at J to 5 bases, leaving 10 bases not matched to a gene. Generated by immunoSEQ multiplex PCR, the TCRdb table keeps only in-frame clones and is missing some. The sample consists of 300,000 to 450,000 clones, under 95% of them appearing once. The source material was peripheral blood, sampled after recovery from COVID-19. This chain links TRBV24-1 with TRBJ2-3; TRBD1 agrees at 7 bases. The clonotype was recovered from a human donor who had recovered from COVID-19. The CDR3 DNA reads TGTGCCACCAGTGATCCCTCAGGGGGAGTTCGAGATACGCAGTATTTT. It specifies CATSDPSGGVRDTQYF.